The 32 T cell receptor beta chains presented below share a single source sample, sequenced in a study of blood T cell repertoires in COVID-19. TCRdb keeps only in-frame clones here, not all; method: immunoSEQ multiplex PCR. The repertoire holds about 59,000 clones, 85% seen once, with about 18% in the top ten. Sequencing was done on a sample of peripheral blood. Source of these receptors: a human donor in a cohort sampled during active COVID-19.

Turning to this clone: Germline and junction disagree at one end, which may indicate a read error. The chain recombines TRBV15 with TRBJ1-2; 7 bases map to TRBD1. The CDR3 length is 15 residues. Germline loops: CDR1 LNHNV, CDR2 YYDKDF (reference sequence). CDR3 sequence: CATSRDSTGAGGYTF. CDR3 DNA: TGTGCCACCAGCCGAGATTCAACAGGGGCGGGTGGCTACACCTTC.

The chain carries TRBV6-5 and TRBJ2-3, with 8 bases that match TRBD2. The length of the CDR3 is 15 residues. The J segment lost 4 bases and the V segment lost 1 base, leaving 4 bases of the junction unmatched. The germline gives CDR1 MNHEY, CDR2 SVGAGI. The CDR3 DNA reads TGTGCCAGCAGTTACTACGGGGGGGCCTCAGATACGCAGTATTTT. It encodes CASSYYGGASDTQYF.

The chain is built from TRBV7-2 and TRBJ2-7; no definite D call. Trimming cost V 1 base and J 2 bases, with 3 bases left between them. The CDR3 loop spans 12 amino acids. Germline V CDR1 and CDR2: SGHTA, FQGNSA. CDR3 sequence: CASSLVTYEQYF. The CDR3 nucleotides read TGTGCCAGCAGCTTAGTTACCTACGAGCAGTACTTC.

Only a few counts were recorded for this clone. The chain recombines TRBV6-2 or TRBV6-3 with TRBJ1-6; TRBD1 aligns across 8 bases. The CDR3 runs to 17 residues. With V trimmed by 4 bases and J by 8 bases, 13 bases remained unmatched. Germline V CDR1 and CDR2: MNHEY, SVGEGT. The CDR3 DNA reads TGTGCCAGCAGTTGGAGGACAGGGCCGCCGCGCCATTCACCCCTCCACTTT. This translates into CASSWRTGPPRHSPLHF.

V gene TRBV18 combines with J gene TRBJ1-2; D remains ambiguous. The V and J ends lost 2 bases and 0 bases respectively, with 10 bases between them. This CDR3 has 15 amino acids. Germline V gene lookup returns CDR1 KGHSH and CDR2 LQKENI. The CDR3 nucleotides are TGTGCCAGCTCACCAGGAACAGAGACTAACTATGGCTACACCTTC. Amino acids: CASSPGTETNYGYTF.

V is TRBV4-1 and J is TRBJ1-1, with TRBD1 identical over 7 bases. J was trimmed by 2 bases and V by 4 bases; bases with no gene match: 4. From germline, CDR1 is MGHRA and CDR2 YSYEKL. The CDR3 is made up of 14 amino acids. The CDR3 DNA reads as TGCGCCAGCAGCCCGAGGGGGCTTAACACTGAAGCTTTCTTT. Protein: CASSPRGLNTEAFF.

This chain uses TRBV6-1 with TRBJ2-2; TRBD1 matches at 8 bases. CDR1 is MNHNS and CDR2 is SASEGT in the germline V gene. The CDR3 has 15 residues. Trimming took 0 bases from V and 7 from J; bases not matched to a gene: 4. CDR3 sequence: CASSEATGDGGELFF. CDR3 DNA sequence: TGTGCCAGCAGTGAAGCGACAGGGGATGGCGGGGAGCTGTTTTTT.

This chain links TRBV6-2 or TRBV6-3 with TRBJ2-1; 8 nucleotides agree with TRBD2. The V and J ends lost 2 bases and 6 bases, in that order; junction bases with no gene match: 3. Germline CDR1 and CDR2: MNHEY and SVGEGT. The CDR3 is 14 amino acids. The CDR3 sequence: CASSYKRGTNEQFF. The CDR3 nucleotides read TGTGCCAGCAGTTACAAGCGGGGGACCAATGAGCAGTTCTTC.

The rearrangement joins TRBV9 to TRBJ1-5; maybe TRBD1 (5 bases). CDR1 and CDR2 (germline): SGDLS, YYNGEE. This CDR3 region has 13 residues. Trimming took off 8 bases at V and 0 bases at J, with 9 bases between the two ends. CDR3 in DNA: TGTGCCAGTGGGGCAAATAGCAATCAGCCCCAGCATTTT. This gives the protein CASGANSNQPQHF.

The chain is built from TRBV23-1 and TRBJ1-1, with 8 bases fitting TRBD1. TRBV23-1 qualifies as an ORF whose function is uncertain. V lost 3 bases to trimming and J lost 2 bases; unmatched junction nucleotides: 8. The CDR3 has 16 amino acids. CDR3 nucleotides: TGCGCCAGCAGTCACCATCAGGACAGGGAAAACACTGAAGCTTTCTTT. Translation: CASSHHQDRENTEAFF.

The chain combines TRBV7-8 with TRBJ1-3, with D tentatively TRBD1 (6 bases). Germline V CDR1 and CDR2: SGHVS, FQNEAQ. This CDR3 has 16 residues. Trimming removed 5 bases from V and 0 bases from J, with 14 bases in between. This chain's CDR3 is CASSPNRDPSGNTIYF. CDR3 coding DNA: TGTGCCAGCAGCCCTAACAGGGACCCCTCTGGAAACACCATATATTTT.

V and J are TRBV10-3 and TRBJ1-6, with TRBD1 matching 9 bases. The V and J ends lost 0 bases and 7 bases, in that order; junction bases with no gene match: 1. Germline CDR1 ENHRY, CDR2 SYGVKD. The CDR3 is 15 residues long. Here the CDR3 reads CAISESTGGNSPLHF. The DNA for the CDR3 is TGTGCCATCAGTGAGTCGACAGGGGGGAATTCACCCCTCCACTTT.

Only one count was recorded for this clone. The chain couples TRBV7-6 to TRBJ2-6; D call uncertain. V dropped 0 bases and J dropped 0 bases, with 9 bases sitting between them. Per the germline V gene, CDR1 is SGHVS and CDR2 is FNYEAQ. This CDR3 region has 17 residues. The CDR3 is CASSLAVAHSGANVLTF. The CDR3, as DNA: TGTGCCAGCAGCTTAGCGGTGGCACACTCTGGGGCCAACGTCCTGACTTTC.

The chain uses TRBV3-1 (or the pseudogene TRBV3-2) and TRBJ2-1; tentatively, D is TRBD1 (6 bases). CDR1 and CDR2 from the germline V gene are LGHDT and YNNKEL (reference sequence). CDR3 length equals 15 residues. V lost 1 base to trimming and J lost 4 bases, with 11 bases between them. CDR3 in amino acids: CASSQAKTGYNEQFF. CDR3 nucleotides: TGTGCCAGCAGCCAAGCGAAGACAGGATACAATGAGCAGTTCTTC.

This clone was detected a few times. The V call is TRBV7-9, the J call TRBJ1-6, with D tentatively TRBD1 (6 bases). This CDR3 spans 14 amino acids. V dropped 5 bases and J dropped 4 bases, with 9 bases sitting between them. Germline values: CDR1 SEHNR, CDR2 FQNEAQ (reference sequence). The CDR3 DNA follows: TGTGCCAGCAGCATGGACAGTTATAATTCACCCCTCCACTTT. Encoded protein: CASSMDSYNSPLHF.

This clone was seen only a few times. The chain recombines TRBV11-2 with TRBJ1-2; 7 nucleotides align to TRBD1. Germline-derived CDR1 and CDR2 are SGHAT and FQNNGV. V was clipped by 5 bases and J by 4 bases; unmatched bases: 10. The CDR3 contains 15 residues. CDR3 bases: TGTGCCAGCAGCCCCAGGGACAGTCGTAGCTATGGCTACACCTTC. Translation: CASSPRDSRSYGYTF.

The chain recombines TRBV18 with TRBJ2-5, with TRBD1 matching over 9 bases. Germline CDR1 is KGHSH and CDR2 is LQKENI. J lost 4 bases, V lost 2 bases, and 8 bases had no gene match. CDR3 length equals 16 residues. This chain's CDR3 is CASSPSTTGGRETQYF. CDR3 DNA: TGTGCCAGCTCACCATCCACGACAGGGGGACGAGAGACCCAGTACTTC.

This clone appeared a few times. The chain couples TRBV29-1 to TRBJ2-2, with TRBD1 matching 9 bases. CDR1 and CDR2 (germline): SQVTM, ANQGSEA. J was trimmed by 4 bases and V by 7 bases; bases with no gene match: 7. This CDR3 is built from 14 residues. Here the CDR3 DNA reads TGCAGCGGCGCGGGACAGGGAGGCACCGGGGAGCTGTTTTTT. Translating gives CSGAGQGGTGELFF.

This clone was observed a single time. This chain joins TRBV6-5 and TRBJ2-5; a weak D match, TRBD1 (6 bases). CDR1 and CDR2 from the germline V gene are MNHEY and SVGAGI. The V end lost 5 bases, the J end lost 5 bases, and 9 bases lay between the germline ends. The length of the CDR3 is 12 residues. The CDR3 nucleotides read TGTGCCAGCAGTCCTCAGGGGGAGACCCAGTACTTC. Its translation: CASSPQGETQYF.

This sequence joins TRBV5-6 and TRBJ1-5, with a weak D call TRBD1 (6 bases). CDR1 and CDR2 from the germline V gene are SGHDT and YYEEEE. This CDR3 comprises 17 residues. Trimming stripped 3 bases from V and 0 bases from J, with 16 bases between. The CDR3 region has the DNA TGTGCCAGCAGCTCGATAACAGGGTACACTAGCAATCAGCCCCAGCATTTT. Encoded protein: CASSSITGYTSNQPQHF.

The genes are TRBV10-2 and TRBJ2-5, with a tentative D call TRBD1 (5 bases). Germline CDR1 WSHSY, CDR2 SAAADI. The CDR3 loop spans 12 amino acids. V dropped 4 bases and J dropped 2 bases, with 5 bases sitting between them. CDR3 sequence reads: CASSAGQETQYF. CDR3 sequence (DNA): TGCGCCAGCAGTGCAGGGCAAGAGACCCAGTACTTC.

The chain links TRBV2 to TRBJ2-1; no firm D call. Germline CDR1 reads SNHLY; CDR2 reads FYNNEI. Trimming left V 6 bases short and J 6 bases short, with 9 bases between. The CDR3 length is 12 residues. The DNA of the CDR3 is TGTGCCAGCAGGTCTACCCGCAATGAGCAGTTCTTC. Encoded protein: CASRSTRNEQFF.

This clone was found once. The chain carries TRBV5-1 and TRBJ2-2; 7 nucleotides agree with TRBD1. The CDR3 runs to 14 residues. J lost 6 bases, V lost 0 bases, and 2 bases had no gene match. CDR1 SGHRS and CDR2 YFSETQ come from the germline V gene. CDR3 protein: CASSLGTGSGELFF. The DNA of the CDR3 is TGCGCCAGCAGCTTGGGGACAGGATCCGGGGAGCTGTTTTTT.

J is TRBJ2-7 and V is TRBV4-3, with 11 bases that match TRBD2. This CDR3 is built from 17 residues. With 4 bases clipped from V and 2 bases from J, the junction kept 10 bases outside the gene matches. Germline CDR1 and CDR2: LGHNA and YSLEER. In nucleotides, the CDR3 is TGCGCCAGCAGCCTTCTAGCGGGGGGCACCAAAGCCTACGAGCAGTACTTC. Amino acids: CASSLLAGGTKAYEQYF.

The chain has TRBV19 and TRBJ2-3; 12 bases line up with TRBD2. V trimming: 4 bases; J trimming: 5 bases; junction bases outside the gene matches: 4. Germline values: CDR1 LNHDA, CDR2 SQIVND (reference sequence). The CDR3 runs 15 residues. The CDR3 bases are TGTGCCAGTAGTAGGGCTAGCGGGGGGGAAGATACGCAGTATTTT. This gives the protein CASSRASGGEDTQYF.

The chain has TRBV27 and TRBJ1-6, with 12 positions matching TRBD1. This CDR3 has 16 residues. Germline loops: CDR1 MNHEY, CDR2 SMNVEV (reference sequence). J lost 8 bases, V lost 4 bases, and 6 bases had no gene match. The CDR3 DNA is TGTGCCAGCAGTTCCCCGGGACAGGGGGCAGATTCACCCCTCCACTTT. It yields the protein CASSSPGQGADSPLHF.

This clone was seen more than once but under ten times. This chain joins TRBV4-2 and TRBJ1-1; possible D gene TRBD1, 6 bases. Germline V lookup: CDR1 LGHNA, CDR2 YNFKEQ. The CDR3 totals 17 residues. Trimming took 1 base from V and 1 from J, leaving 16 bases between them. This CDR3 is CASSQGTRGTPNTEAFF. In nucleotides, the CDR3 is TGTGCCAGCAGCCAAGGGACCAGGGGAACCCCGAACACTGAAGCTTTCTTT.

CDR3: CASSVGTETGTEAFF. The CDR3 nucleotides read TGTGCCAGCAGCGTAGGTACAGAAACAGGGACTGAAGCTTTCTTT. This rearrangement joins TRBV9 to TRBJ1-1, with a possible D match to TRBD1 (6 bases). The CDR3 totals 15 residues. The germline V gene encodes CDR1 SGDLS and CDR2 YYNGEE. V lost 0 bases and J 5 bases, leaving 14 bases between the germline ends.

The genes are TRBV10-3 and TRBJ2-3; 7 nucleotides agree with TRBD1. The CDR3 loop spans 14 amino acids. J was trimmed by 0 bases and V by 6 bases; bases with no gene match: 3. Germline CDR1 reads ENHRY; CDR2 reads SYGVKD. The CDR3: CAISRTGSTDTQYF. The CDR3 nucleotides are TGTGCCATCAGCAGGACAGGTAGCACAGATACGCAGTATTTT.

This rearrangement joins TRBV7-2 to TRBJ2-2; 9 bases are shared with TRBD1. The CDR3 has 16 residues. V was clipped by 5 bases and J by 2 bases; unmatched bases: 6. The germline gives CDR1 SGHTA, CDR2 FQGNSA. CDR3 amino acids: CASSARQGVNTGELFF. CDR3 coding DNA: TGTGCCAGCAGCGCTCGACAGGGGGTTAACACCGGGGAGCTGTTTTTT. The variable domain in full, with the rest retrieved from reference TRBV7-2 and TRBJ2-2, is GAGVSQSPSNKVTEKGKDVELRCDPISGHTALYWYRQSLGQGLEFLIYFQGNSAPDKSGLPSDRFSAERTGGSVSTLTIQRTQQEDSAVYLCASSARQGVNTGELFFGEGSRLTVL.

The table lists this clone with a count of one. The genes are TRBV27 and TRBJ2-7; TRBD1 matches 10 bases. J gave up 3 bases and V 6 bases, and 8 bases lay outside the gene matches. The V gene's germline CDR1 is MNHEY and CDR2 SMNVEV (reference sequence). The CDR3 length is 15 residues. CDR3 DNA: TGTGCCAGCAGCAAACCGACAGGGGGCGACTACGAGCAGTACTTC. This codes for CASSKPTGGDYEQYF.

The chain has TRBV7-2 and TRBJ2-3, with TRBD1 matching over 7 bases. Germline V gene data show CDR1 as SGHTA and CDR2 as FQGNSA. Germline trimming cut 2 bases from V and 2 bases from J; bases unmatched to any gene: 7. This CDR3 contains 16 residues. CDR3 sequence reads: CASSLNLGGLTDTQYF. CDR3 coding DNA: TGTGCCAGCAGCTTAAATTTAGGGGGCCTCACAGATACGCAGTATTTT.